This TCR beta chain was found in a study of blood T cell repertoires in COVID-19. About the study: Researchers got acute and convalescent COVID-19 samples from the United States, Italy and Spain. The analysed material was cDNA or gDNA that came from T cells, B-cell-depleted T cells, or PBMCs.

This CDR3 comprises 13 residues. CDR1 is SGHTA, CDR2 FQGNSA, per germline. Trimming took 8 bases from V and 4 from J, leaving 14 bases between them. As processed by the authors: Reference gene primer amplification in the assay estimated nucleated cell counts. The protocol was immunoSEQ multiplex PCR, while the TCRdb copy is restricted to in-frame clones and leaves out a portion. The V and J calls and clone size were taken over from that table, and D and trimming were inferred from the DNA. In the table there are around 370,000 clones, about 90% of which are singletons. Sequenced: peripheral blood. This TCR was sampled from a young man with active or convalescent COVID-19. This rearrangement joins TRBV7-2 to TRBJ1-2; D gene ambiguous. Here the CDR3 reads CASCPGESYGYTF. The CDR3 DNA is TGTGCCAGCTGCCCCGGGGAGAGCTATGGCTACACCTTC.